This record concerns one TCR beta chain sequence. Its recognized antigen is unknown. The sample holds no much larger clone one base away, and base qualities are not on file. The collaborating institutions used their own protocols to collect whole blood in K2EDTA tubes. Collaborator samples were shipped for TCRbeta analysis as frozen whole blood, isolated PBMCs, or DNA extracted from either sample type. This specimen comes from a study of blood T cell repertoires in COVID-19 (TCRdb year 2020). For context, the study as a whole: Samples covering the acute and convalescent phases of COVID-19 were provided by collaborators in the United States, Italy and Spain. The material from the prospective study consisted of cDNA or gDNA derived from T cells, B-cell-depleted T cells, or PBMCs. Subjects who had been exposed to COVID-19, were actively infected with it, or had recovered from it provided the deeply sampled blood TCRbeta repertoires that made up the dataset. The repertoires were made available in a free public database intended to serve as a resource for research on the immune response to SARS-CoV-2. Samples were obtained from the ongoing ImmuneRACE study (first 160 participants) and from some 1,200 subjects provided by 6 global collaborators. The sample metadata nearly always contained a de-identified subject ID, COVID-19 status, age in years and sex. HLA class I and class II types, where available, came from metadata supplied by the sample provider rather than from assay-based typing.

TCRbeta CDR3 regions were amplified from genomic DNA using the immunoSEQ Assay, a bias-controlled multiplex PCR. As for the authors' bioinformatics: Within the assay, amplification of reference gene primers was used to estimate how many nucleated cells each sample contained. To quantify the absolute abundance of each unique TCRbeta CDR3 rearrangement, sequence reads were collapsed and filtered. Productive Simpson clonality was computed per sample as the square root of Simpson's diversity index over productive rearrangements. TCRdb mirrors the immuneACCESS table, restricted to in-frame sequences. Some clones are absent from its copies; in checked studies, under half trace to an unresolved V gene, and the reason for the others is unknown. V, J and clone size derive from that table, while D and trimming were established from the DNA sequence. In all, the sample holds tens of thousands of clones, and around 87% of those were seen once. The biggest ten clones account for 7% to 9% of the sample.

Paper-wide results and their limitations: How much clinical and demographic metadata was included differed by source and by participant, and the metadata was provided uncurated.

V is reduced by 5 bases and J by 8 bases, leaving a spacing of 14 bases between them. Looking up the germline V gene yields CDR1 KGHDR and CDR2 SFDVKD. Spanning cysteine to phenylalanine, the CDR3 consists of 13 amino acids. The DNA shown is the 39-base CDR3, in frame from base 1. This sequence originates from a man at least 80 years old with active or convalescent COVID-19. The material sequenced was peripheral blood. The V and J genes are TRBV24-1 and TRBJ1-1, with a tentative D gene TRBD1 over 6 matching bases. The CDR3 protein is CATSGEKGTEAFF. The nucleotide sequence is given as TGTGCCACCAGTGGAGAGAAAGGGACAGAAGCTTTCTTT.